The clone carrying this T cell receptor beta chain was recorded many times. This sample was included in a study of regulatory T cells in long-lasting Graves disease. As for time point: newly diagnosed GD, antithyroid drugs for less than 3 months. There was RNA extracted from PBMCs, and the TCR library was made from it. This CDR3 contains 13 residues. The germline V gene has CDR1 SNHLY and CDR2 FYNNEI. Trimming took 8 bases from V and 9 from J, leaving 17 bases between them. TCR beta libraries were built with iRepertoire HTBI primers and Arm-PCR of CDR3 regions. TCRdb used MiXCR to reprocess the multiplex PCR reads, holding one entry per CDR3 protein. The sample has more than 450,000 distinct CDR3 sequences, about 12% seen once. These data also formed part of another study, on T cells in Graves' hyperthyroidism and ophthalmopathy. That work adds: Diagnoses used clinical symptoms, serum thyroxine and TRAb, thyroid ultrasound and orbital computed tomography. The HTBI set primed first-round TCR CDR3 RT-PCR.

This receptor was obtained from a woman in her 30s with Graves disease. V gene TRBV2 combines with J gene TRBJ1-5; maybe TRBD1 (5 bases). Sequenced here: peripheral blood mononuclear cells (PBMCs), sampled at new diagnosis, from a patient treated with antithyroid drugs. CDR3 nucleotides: TGTGCCAGCGGGGGTTTCTTTGATACGCCCCAGCATTTT. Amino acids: CASGGFFDTPQHF.